Listed here are 15 T cell receptor beta chains from one sample, sequenced in a study of blood T cell repertoires in COVID-19. Clones were read by immunoSEQ multiplex PCR, and TCRdb kept only the in-frame ones, dropping some. The sample lists tens of thousands of clones, 65% to 90% occurring once. Source material: peripheral blood. These receptors were collected from a woman in her fifties or sixties with acute or convalescent COVID-19.

The CDR3: CASLGQGSLETQYF. Here the CDR3 DNA reads TGTGCCAGCCTGGGACAGGGGTCGCTTGAGACCCAGTACTTC. The rearrangement links TRBV6-5 to TRBJ2-5; TRBD1 aligns across 10 bases. CDR3 length equals 14 residues. The V gene end was trimmed by 8 bases and the J gene end by 5 bases; junction bases not matched to a gene: 8. Germline assignment: CDR1 MNHEY and CDR2 SVGAGI.

The genes are TRBV5-6 and TRBJ1-5, with TRBD1 matching 8 bases. Germline V lookup: CDR1 SGHDT, CDR2 YYEEEE. This CDR3 comprises 14 residues. J gave up 6 bases and V 2 bases, and 4 bases lay outside the gene matches. DNA for the CDR3: TGTGCCAGCAGCTTTTCAGGGGGCGGTCAGCCCCAGCATTTT. Translating it yields CASSFSGGGQPQHF.

The V gene is TRBV2, the J gene TRBJ1-2; TRBD1 aligns across 9 bases. Trimming removed 6 bases from V and 4 bases from J; junction bases left unmatched: 6. Germline CDR1 is SNHLY and CDR2 is FYNNEI. This CDR3 has 14 residues. The CDR3: CASRKGDRAYGYTF. The CDR3, as DNA: TGTGCCAGCAGGAAGGGGGACAGGGCCTATGGCTACACCTTC. The full variable domain, with the rest looked up from reference TRBV2 and TRBJ1-2, is EPEVTQTPSHQVTQMGQEVILRCVPISNHLYFYWYRQILGQKVEFLVSFYNNEISEKSEIFDDQFSVERPDGSNFTLKIRSTKLEDSAMYFCASRKGDRAYGYTFGSGTRLTVV.

V usage is TRBV15 and J usage is TRBJ2-3, with 7 bases lining up with TRBD1. Germline V lookup: CDR1 LNHNV, CDR2 YYDKDF (reference sequence). The CDR3 length is 16 residues. Trimming took 1 base from V and 1 from J; bases not matched to a gene: 5. CDR3 loop: CATSRVAGGGTDTQYF. CDR3 DNA: TGTGCCACCAGCAGAGTAGCAGGGGGAGGCACAGATACGCAGTATTTT.

The count of this clone is one. The chain links TRBV12-5 to TRBJ1-1; D gene uncertain. CDR1 and CDR2 (germline): LGHNT, FRNRAP. V lost 5 bases to trimming and J lost 0 bases, with 16 bases between them. The CDR3 loop spans 16 amino acids. CDR3 DNA sequence: TGTGCTAGTGGTGTACAACCCGGGGTGATGAACACTGAAGCTTTCTTT. The encoded protein is CASGVQPGVMNTEAFF.

The V and J genes are TRBV9 and TRBJ2-5, with TRBD2 matching over 9 bases. CDR1 is SGDLS and CDR2 is YYNGEE in the germline V gene. V gave up 0 bases and J gave up 4 bases; unmatched junction bases: 4. The CDR3 totals 15 residues. The CDR3 spells CASSVAAGGGETQYF. CDR3 nucleotides: TGTGCCAGCAGCGTAGCAGCGGGGGGTGGAGAGACCCAGTACTTC. The complete variable domain, with remaining parts taken from reference TRBV9 and TRBJ2-5, reads DSGVTQTPKHLITATGQRVTLRCSPRSGDLSVYWYQQSLDQGLQFLIQYYNGEERAKGNILERFSAQQFPDLHSELNLSSLELGDSALYFCASSVAAGGGETQYFGPGTRLLVL.

V and J are TRBV7-3 and TRBJ2-7, with D possibly being TRBD2 (5 bases). The ends were cut back, 5 bases at V and 4 bases at J, with 15 bases in the middle. Germline V gene lookup returns CDR1 SGHTA and CDR2 FQGTGA. The CDR3 is made up of 14 amino acids. The CDR3 region is CASSLGPDYYEQYF. Here the CDR3 DNA reads TGTGCCAGCAGCCTGGGCCCAGACTATTACGAGCAGTACTTC. Full variable domain (remainder filled in from reference TRBV7-3 and TRBJ2-7): GAGVSQTPSNKVTEKGKYVELRCDPISGHTALYWYRQSLGQGPEFLIYFQGTGAADDSGLPNDRFFAVRPEGSVSTLKIQRTERGDSAVYLCASSLGPDYYEQYFGPGTRLTVT.

This sequence joins TRBV12-3 or TRBV12-4 and TRBJ1-2; D is undetermined. The V gene lost 6 bases and the J gene lost 8 bases, with 13 bases spanning the gap. This CDR3 comprises 12 residues. The CDR3 DNA is TGTGCCAGCAGCCAGACGGGATGGGGCTACACCTTC. Its protein product is CASSQTGWGYTF.

This chain joins TRBV18 and TRBJ1-4; D is perhaps TRBD1 (6 bases). Trimming cost V 0 bases and J 0 bases, with 14 bases left between them. The germline gives CDR1 KGHSH, CDR2 LQKENI. The CDR3 is 18 residues long. As DNA, the CDR3 is TGTGCCAGCTCACCACCGAAGAGGACAGCTGCAACTAATGAAAAACTGTTTTTT. Translating it yields CASSPPKRTAATNEKLFF.

The V and J genes are TRBV9 and TRBJ2-2, with D possibly TRBD2 on 6 matching bases. There are 15 residues in the CDR3. V dropped 7 bases and J dropped 0 bases, with 13 bases sitting between them. Germline values: CDR1 SGDLS, CDR2 YYNGEE. The CDR3 DNA sequence: TGTGCCAGCGGAAGGAGACTAGCGAACACCGGGGAGCTGTTTTTT. Translation: CASGRRLANTGELFF.

The chain is built from TRBV19 and TRBJ2-1, with D unresolved. The germline gives CDR1 LNHDA, CDR2 SQIVND (reference sequence). Between the trimmed V and J ends, which lost 4 bases and 1 base, there was a span of 14 bases. The CDR3 spans 16 residues. The CDR3 loop reads CASSTILRRSYNEQFF. In nucleotides, the CDR3 is TGTGCCAGTAGTACCATCTTGCGGCGATCCTACAATGAGCAGTTCTTC.

This chain uses TRBV29-1 with TRBJ1-2; 10 bases are shared with TRBD1. The germline V gene has CDR1 SQVTM and CDR2 ANQGSEA. The length of the CDR3 is 17 residues. V trimming: 8 bases; J trimming: 2 bases; junction bases outside the gene matches: 17. The CDR3 region has the DNA TGCAGCCCTGCCCCGGGACAGGGGTGCTCTACGAACTATGGCTACACCTTC. It translates to CSPAPGQGCSTNYGYTF.

In regard to this clone: Within the sample, other DNA sequences also encode this same CDR3. The CDR3 bases are TGTGCCTGGAGTGTGGGCTCTTACAATGAGCAGTTCTTC. It codes for CAWSVGSYNEQFF. The chain joins TRBV30 to TRBJ2-1; no reliable D call. The germline V gene encodes CDR1 GTSNPN and CDR2 SVGIG (reference sequence). The CDR3 has 13 residues. V lost 0 bases and J 4 bases, leaving 7 bases between the germline ends.

The V and J genes are TRBV6-5 and TRBJ2-5; weak D call: TRBD1 (5 bases). Between the trimmed V and J ends, which lost 7 bases and 5 bases, there was a span of 14 bases. The CDR3 runs to 13 residues. In germline, CDR1 is MNHEY, CDR2 SVGAGI. The CDR3, as DNA: TGTGCCAGCATCAAAGGTAGGGGCGAGACCCAGTACTTC. This sequence encodes CASIKGRGETQYF.

The CDR3 reads CARSLGGPSNEKLFF. The CDR3 coding sequence is TGTGCCAGAAGCTTGGGGGGGCCCTCTAATGAAAAACTGTTTTTT. The chain links TRBV5-3 to TRBJ1-4; D might be TRBD1 (6 bases). TRBV5-3 is designated an ORF whose function remains uncertain. The CDR3 covers 15 residues. The V gene lost 0 bases and the J gene lost 3 bases, with 9 bases spanning the gap.